Listed below are T cell receptor beta chains from one sample, sequenced in a study of CD8 T cells in ankylosing spondylitis. One entry per CDR3 protein results from TCRdb running MiXCR on the 5' RACE reads. The sample consists of a few hundred thousand distinct CDR3 sequences, around 24% of them appearing once. The source material was blood, either unsorted or a sorted T cell fraction (not recorded which). These receptors all come from a male donor with ankylosing spondylitis. Each CDR3 is given with its conserved first and last residue. Each record gives: V gene, J gene, clone size, D gene, CDR3 DNA, CDR3 protein. D genes are given only for firm matches. Some rows mark clone size as missing; the rest say once, few, many or name a class of expanded clone.

v_call: TRBV5-6; j_call: TRBJ2-3; clone_size: .; d_call: .; cdr3_nt: TGTGCCAGCAGCATGAGCGGCAGGGGAACAGATGCGCAGTATTTT; cdr3_aa: CASSMSGRGTDAQYF
v_call: TRBV5-1; j_call: TRBJ2-7; clone_size: few; d_call: .; cdr3_nt: TGCGCCAGCAGCAGCACAGCGGGTAACTACGAGCAGTACTTC; cdr3_aa: CASSSTAGNYEQYF
v_call: TRBV5-1; j_call: TRBJ2-3; clone_size: few; d_call: TRBD2; cdr3_nt: TGCGCCAGCAGCTTGGCTAGGCTAGCGGGGACGGGTACAGATACGCAGTATTTT; cdr3_aa: CASSLARLAGTGTDTQYF
v_call: TRBV5-1; j_call: TRBJ1-2; clone_size: .; d_call: TRBD1; cdr3_nt: TGCGCCAGCAGCTTGGGGACAGGGGGTGGATATGGCTACACCTTC; cdr3_aa: CASSLGTGGGYGYTF
v_call: TRBV7-9; j_call: TRBJ2-1; clone_size: .; d_call: .; cdr3_nt: TGTGCCAGCAGCGCTAGAGTGGGGGCCCCCAATGAGCAGTTCTTC; cdr3_aa: CASSARVGAPNEQFF
v_call: TRBV9; j_call: TRBJ1-5; clone_size: .; d_call: .; cdr3_nt: TGTGCCAGCGGCGAGAATCAGCCCCAGCATTTT; cdr3_aa: CASGENQPQHF
v_call: TRBV4-3; j_call: TRBJ2-3; clone_size: many; d_call: .; cdr3_nt: TGCGCCAGCAGCTACGATAGGGGCACGCAGTATTTT; cdr3_aa: CASSYDRGTQYF
v_call: TRBV2; j_call: TRBJ2-6; clone_size: .; d_call: .; cdr3_nt: TGTGCCAGCAGTGAAAGCCGCTCTGGGGCCAACGTCCTGACTTTC; cdr3_aa: CASSESRSGANVLTF
v_call: TRBV5-6; j_call: TRBJ1-4; clone_size: .; d_call: TRBD1; cdr3_nt: TGTGCCAGCAGCCAGACAGGGTCTGAAAAACTGTTTTTT; cdr3_aa: CASSQTGSEKLFF
v_call: TRBV6-6; j_call: TRBJ2-5; clone_size: few; d_call: TRBD1; cdr3_nt: TGTGCCAGCAGCCGACAGGGGGCAGAGACCCAGTACTTC; cdr3_aa: CASSRQGAETQYF
v_call: TRBV7-6; j_call: TRBJ2-1; clone_size: few; d_call: TRBD2; cdr3_nt: TGTGCCAGCAGCAGAGGACTAGCGGGTCACAATGAGCAGTTCTTC; cdr3_aa: CASSRGLAGHNEQFF
v_call: TRBV29-1; j_call: TRBJ2-3; clone_size: .; d_call: .; cdr3_nt: TGCAGCCAAAACCCCGTTAGCACAGATACGCAGTATTTT; cdr3_aa: CSQNPVSTDTQYF
v_call: TRBV27; j_call: TRBJ1-2; clone_size: few; d_call: TRBD1; cdr3_nt: TGTGCCAGCAGAGCAGGGGGCCGAGGCTATGGCTACACCTTC; cdr3_aa: CASRAGGRGYGYTF
v_call: TRBV20-1; j_call: TRBJ1-1; clone_size: once; d_call: .; cdr3_nt: TGCAGTGCTCCCGTCGTGGGTTTGACTGAAGCTTTCTTT; cdr3_aa: CSAPVVGLTEAFF
v_call: TRBV5-6; j_call: TRBJ2-2; clone_size: few; d_call: .; cdr3_nt: TGTGCCAGCAGCTTGATGGTGGACACCGGGGAGCTGTTTTTT; cdr3_aa: CASSLMVDTGELFF
v_call: TRBV30; j_call: TRBJ1-4; clone_size: .; d_call: TRBD1; cdr3_nt: TGTGCCTGGAGCCCGTCCCGGGACAGGGGAGATGAAAAACTGTTTTTT; cdr3_aa: CAWSPSRDRGDEKLFF